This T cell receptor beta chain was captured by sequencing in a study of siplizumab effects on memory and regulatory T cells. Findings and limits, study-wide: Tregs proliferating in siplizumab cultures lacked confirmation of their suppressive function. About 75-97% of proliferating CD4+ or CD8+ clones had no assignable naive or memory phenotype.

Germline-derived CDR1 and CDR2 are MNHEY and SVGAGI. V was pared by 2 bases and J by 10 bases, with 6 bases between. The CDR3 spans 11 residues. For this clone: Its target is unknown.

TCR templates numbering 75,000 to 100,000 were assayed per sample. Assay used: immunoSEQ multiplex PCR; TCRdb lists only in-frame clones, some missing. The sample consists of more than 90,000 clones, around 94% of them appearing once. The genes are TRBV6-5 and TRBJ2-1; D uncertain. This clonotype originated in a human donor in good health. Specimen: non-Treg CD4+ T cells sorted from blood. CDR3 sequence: CASSYRWEQFF. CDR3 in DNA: TGTGCCAGCAGTTACCGTTGGGAGCAGTTCTTC.